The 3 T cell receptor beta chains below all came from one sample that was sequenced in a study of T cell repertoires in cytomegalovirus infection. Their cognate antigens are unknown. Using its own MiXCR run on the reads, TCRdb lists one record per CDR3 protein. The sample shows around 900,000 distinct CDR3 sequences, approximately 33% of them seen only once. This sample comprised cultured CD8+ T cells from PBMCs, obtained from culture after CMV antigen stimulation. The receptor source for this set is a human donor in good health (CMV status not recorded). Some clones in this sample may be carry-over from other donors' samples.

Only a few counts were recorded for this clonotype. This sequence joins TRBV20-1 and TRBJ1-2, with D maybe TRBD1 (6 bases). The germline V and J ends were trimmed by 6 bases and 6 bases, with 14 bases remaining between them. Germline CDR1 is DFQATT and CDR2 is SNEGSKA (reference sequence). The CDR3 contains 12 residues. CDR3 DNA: TGCAGTGCCGCTACAGGGCTAAATGGCTACACCTTC. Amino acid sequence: CSAATGLNGYTF.

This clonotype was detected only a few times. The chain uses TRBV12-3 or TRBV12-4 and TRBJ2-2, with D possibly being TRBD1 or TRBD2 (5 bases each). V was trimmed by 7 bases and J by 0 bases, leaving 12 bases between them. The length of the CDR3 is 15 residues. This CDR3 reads CASIGDGANTGELFF. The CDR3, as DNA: TGTGCCAGCATTGGGGACGGCGCGAACACCGGGGAGCTGTTTTTT.

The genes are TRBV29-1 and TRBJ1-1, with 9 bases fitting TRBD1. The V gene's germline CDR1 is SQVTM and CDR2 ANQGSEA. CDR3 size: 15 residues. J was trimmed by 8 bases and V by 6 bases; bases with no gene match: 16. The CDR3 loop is CSVETGGLELREAFF. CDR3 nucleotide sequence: TGCAGCGTGGAGACAGGGGGGCTTGAGCTGCGGGAAGCTTTCTTT.